Below, 4 T cell receptor beta chains from the same sample are listed, as sequenced in a study of naive and memory T cell subsets (dated by TCRdb to 2017 to 2019). The receptor library was made with UMI-ligation and nested PCR. TCRdb names Illumina MiSeq as the instrument used. The beta constant-region primer was an equimolar mix of two oligonucleotides covering both TRBC1 and TRBC2. The public reads were reanalyzed by TCRdb: fastp trimming at Q25, MiXCR alignment, in-frame beta chains only. Rows with one shared CDR3 protein collapse into an entry with the most common genes and DNA. The sample records 140,000 to 150,000 distinct CDR3 sequences, approximately 15% of which are singletons. Roughly 0.13% of the sample goes to the ten largest clones. The sequencing sample was made of naive CD4+ T cells from blood. The cell subset or site label, as the study defines it: naive T cells, CD45RA high CD27+. The receptors shown here come from a human donor in good health.

The table lists this clonotype with a few counts. DNA for the CDR3: TGTGCCAGCAGCTTAGAACTAGCGGTAAATGAGCAGTTCTTC. Protein: CASSLELAVNEQFF. J is TRBJ2-1 and V is TRBV7-2, with 8 positions matching TRBD2. The ends lost 1 base at V and 7 bases at J; junction bases unmatched: 3. The CDR3 contains 14 residues. The germline V gene has CDR1 SGHTA and CDR2 FQGNSA. Full variable domain (remainder filled in from reference TRBV7-2 and TRBJ2-1): GAGVSQSPSNKVTEKGKDVELRCDPISGHTALYWYRQSLGQGLEFLIYFQGNSAPDKSGLPSDRFSAERTGGSVSTLTIQRTQQEDSAVYLCASSLELAVNEQFFGPGTRLTVL.

This clonotype appeared a few times. The rearrangement joins TRBV7-3 to TRBJ2-5; no clear D. Germline CDR1 SGHTA, CDR2 FQGTGA. The V end was cut by 5 bases, the J end by 4 bases, with 17 bases between. This CDR3 contains 15 residues. DNA of the CDR3: TGTGCCAGCAGCCCGTCTCTTCGCCTAGGAGAGACCCAGTACTTC. Its protein is CASSPSLRLGETQYF.

This clonotype was detected only once. The chain uses TRBV6-2 or TRBV6-3 and TRBJ1-2; 9 bases are a match to TRBD1. Germline V CDR1 and CDR2: MNHEY, SVGEGT. The V segment lost 6 bases and the J segment 3 bases; nucleotides outside the gene matches: 11. The CDR3 length is 16 residues. CDR3 in amino acids: CASSRTGTGTDYGYTF. For the CDR3, the DNA is TGTGCCAGCAGCCGCACCGGGACAGGGACCGACTATGGCTACACCTTC.

The chain combines TRBV15 with TRBJ1-5; 7 bases are a match to TRBD1. After removal of 5 bases from V and 2 bases from J, the junction contained 6 bases not matched to a gene. The V gene's germline CDR1 is LNHNV and CDR2 YYDKDF (reference sequence). CDR3 size: 15 residues. This CDR3 reads CATSGRDSGNQPQHF. DNA of the CDR3: TGTGCCACCAGCGGACGGGACAGTGGCAATCAGCCCCAGCATTTT.